What follows are 25 T cell receptor beta chains derived from one specimen sequenced in a study of beta chain features in type 1 diabetes. Expressed TCRB transcripts were sequenced after all isolated RNA was converted to cDNA. The method was immunoSEQ multiplex PCR; TCRdb's version includes in-frame clones alone and lacks a portion of them. In the table there are some 150,000 clones, approximately 10% of which are singletons. Material: central memory CD4+ T cells from blood. These receptors were collected from a man aged 18 to 29 in good health.

This rearrangement joins TRBV7-2 to TRBJ2-1; D uncertain. V lost 1 base to trimming and J lost 2 bases, with 6 bases between them. The CDR3 runs 14 residues. CDR1 SGHTA and CDR2 FQGNSA come from the germline V gene. The CDR3 coding sequence is TGTGCCAGCAGCTTAGAACGGGCCTACAATGAGCAGTTCTTC. Translated, it gives CASSLERAYNEQFF.

This clone has just a few counts. This chain joins TRBV7-2 and TRBJ2-7; D is perhaps TRBD2 (5 bases). Germline CDR1 is SGHTA and CDR2 is FQGNSA. The CDR3 length is 14 residues. Trimming shortened V by 1 base and J by 5 bases, and 12 bases separated the two germline ends. The CDR3 sequence: CASSLGVGIHEQYF. The DNA for the CDR3 is TGTGCCAGCAGCTTAGGGGTCGGGATCCACGAGCAGTACTTC.

This clone was counted ten times or more. The same CDR3 arises from other DNA sequences in this sample as well. V is TRBV29-1 and J is TRBJ2-7, with D unclear. Germline V gene lookup returns CDR1 SQVTM and CDR2 ANQGSEA. CDR3 length equals 12 residues. Trimming left V 1 base short and J 7 bases short, with 11 bases between. The CDR3 DNA follows: TGCAGCGTTGAAGGTTTACAGCTAGAGCAGTACTTC. This encodes CSVEGLQLEQYF.

The chain recombines TRBV7-2 with TRBJ2-3, with a weak D call TRBD1 (5 bases). The CDR3 contains 14 residues. The ends were cut back, 7 bases at V and 4 bases at J, with 15 bases in the middle. CDR1 is SGHTA and CDR2 is FQGNSA in the germline V gene. The CDR3 here is CASNRVQGPDTQYF. Here the CDR3 DNA reads TGTGCCAGCAACCGTGTCCAGGGCCCAGATACGCAGTATTTT.

The chain is built from TRBV7-9 and TRBJ2-7; TRBD2 matches at 11 bases. Germline V gene sequence: CDR1 SEHNR, CDR2 FQNEAQ (reference sequence). CDR3 length: 15 amino acids. The trim removed 2 bases at V and 2 bases at J, leaving 2 bases unmatched. For the CDR3, the DNA is TGTGCCAGCAGCTTAAAACTAGCGGGGGCCTACGAGCAGTACTTC. This gives the protein CASSLKLAGAYEQYF.

This chain uses TRBV28 with TRBJ2-4, with D possibly matching TRBD1 (5 bases). CDR1 and CDR2 (germline): MDHEN, SYDVKM. The V end was cut by 5 bases, the J end by 5 bases, with 7 bases between. This CDR3 comprises 12 residues. In nucleotides, the CDR3 is TGTGCCAGCAGTCTAGGGGAAAACATTCAGTACTTC. It specifies CASSLGENIQYF.

Written as DNA, the CDR3 is TGTGCCAGCAGCTTAAGCGCTAGCCTTGAGCAGTTCTTC. Its translation: CASSLSASLEQFF. The gene calls are TRBV7-9 and TRBJ2-1, with D maybe TRBD2 (5 bases). The CDR3 is 13 amino acids. V lost 2 bases and J lost 9, with 11 bases in between. CDR1 is SEHNR and CDR2 is FQNEAQ in the germline V gene (reference sequence).

The chain uses TRBV27 and TRBJ1-2; 8 positions match TRBD1. CDR3 length equals 15 residues. Germline V gene data show CDR1 as MNHEY and CDR2 as SMNVEV (reference sequence). V lost 5 bases to trimming and J lost 4 bases; unmatched junction nucleotides: 9. CDR3 amino acids: CASSPGVRGLYGYTF. DNA of the CDR3: TGTGCCAGCAGTCCCGGCGTCAGGGGGCTCTATGGCTACACCTTC.

V gene TRBV9 combines with J gene TRBJ2-1, with D tentatively TRBD1 (5 bases). This CDR3 comprises 14 residues. Germline assignment: CDR1 SGDLS and CDR2 YYNGEE. V shed 4 bases and J shed 8 bases, with 16 bases lying between them. The DNA of the CDR3 is TGTGCCAGCAGCCCCCCAGCAGGGCTTGATGAGCAGTTCTTC. Its protein product is CASSPPAGLDEQFF.

V gene TRBV7-9 combines with J gene TRBJ2-5; no clear D gene. The germline CDR1 and CDR2 sequences are SEHNR and FQNEAQ (reference sequence). This CDR3 comprises 16 residues. The V end was cut by 0 bases, the J end by 2 bases, with 13 bases between. The CDR3 nucleotides are TGTGCCAGCAGCTTAGCTTTATTCGCAGGACAAGAGACCCAGTACTTC. It specifies CASSLALFAGQETQYF.

The genes are TRBV6-5 and TRBJ2-7; 9 bases map to TRBD1. Germline V CDR1 and CDR2: MNHEY, SVGAGI. The V segment lost 5 bases and the J segment 2 bases; nucleotides outside the gene matches: 7. CDR3 length: 15 amino acids. The CDR3 here is CASSTGTGLAYEQYF. The CDR3 nucleotides are TGTGCCAGCAGTACTGGGACAGGGTTAGCCTACGAGCAGTACTTC.

The chain has TRBV7-9 and TRBJ1-6; no clear D gene. CDR1 and CDR2 from the germline V gene are SEHNR and FQNEAQ (reference sequence). V shed 1 base and J shed 7 bases, with 11 bases lying between them. The CDR3 contains 15 residues. The CDR3 region is CASSLEQAGNSPLHF. DNA for the CDR3: TGTGCCAGCAGCTTAGAGCAGGCGGGGAATTCACCCCTCCACTTT. Complete variable domain (other parts from reference TRBV7-9 and TRBJ1-6): DTGVSQNPRHKITKRGQNVTFRCDPISEHNRLYWYRQTLGQGPEFLTYFQNEAQLEKSRLLSDRFSAERPKGSFSTLEIQRTEQGDSAMYLCASSLEQAGNSPLHFGNGTRLTVT.

This clone was seen only a few times. V is TRBV28 and J is TRBJ2-5; D ambiguous. The V end lost 3 bases, the J end lost 2 bases, and 10 bases lay between the germline ends. The CDR3 is 14 amino acids. The germline V gene has CDR1 MDHEN and CDR2 SYDVKM. The CDR3 here is CASSFTGLQETQYF. CDR3 bases: TGTGCCAGCAGTTTTACCGGTCTGCAAGAGACCCAGTACTTC.

The CDR3 DNA sequence: TGCGCCAGCAGCCCTGATCTAACGGGGGCCCTCTACGAGCAGTACTTC. Protein product: CASSPDLTGALYEQYF. The gene calls are TRBV5-1 and TRBJ2-7; perhaps D is TRBD1 or TRBD2 (6 bases each). Germline CDR1 SGHRS, CDR2 YFSETQ. This CDR3 has 16 amino acids. V was clipped by 4 bases and J by 3 bases, with 20 bases between them.

The chain recombines TRBV18 with TRBJ1-5, with D unclear. This CDR3 has 13 residues. Germline CDR1 KGHSH, CDR2 LQKENI. V was clipped by 3 bases and J by 4 bases, with 7 bases between them. The CDR3, as DNA: TGTGCCAGCTCACCTGGGGAAAATCAGCCCCAGCATTTT. This gives the protein CASSPGENQPQHF.

The chain links TRBV25-1 to TRBJ2-3; 11 bases agree with TRBD1. J lost 0 bases, V lost 3 bases, and 5 bases had no gene match. The germline V gene encodes CDR1 MGHDK and CDR2 SYGVNS. The CDR3 covers 17 residues. CDR3 nucleotide sequence: TGTGCCAGCAGTGATCGTCGGGACAGGGGGAGCACAGATACGCAGTATTTT. This codes for CASSDRRDRGSTDTQYF.

This clone was observed many times. DNA for the CDR3: TGTGCCAGCAGCCGCGGGTCGGGACCCTACGAGCAGTACTTC. It specifies CASSRGSGPYEQYF. The genes are TRBV7-2 and TRBJ2-7; D tentatively reads TRBD1 or TRBD2 (5 bases each). The CDR3 runs to 14 residues. V shed 5 bases and J shed 2 bases, with 13 bases lying between them. In germline, CDR1 is SGHTA, CDR2 FQGNSA.

The chain joins TRBV7-2 to TRBJ2-3; 7 nucleotides line up with TRBD2. Germline CDR1 and CDR2: SGHTA and FQGNSA. Trimming cost V 2 bases and J 1 base; bases outside gene matches: 6. The length of the CDR3 is 16 residues. The CDR3 sequence is CASSLQGGGGTDTQYF. The CDR3, as DNA: TGTGCCAGCAGCTTACAAGGCGGGGGAGGCACAGATACGCAGTATTTT.

The J gene is TRBJ1-1, the V gene TRBV29-1; 7 bases are shared with TRBD1. Looked up from germline, CDR1 is SQVTM and CDR2 is ANQGSEA. The CDR3 runs 16 residues. With V trimmed by 4 bases and J by 1 base, 12 bases remained unmatched. The CDR3, as DNA: TGCAGCGTTGTCTCCCGACAGGGAATCAGGAACACTGAAGCTTTCTTT. Translating it yields CSVVSRQGIRNTEAFF.

This rearrangement joins TRBV5-8 to TRBJ2-3; D is possibly TRBD1 (6 bases). The germline V and J ends were trimmed by 5 bases and 0 bases, with 13 bases remaining between them. Germline V gene sequence: CDR1 SGHTS, CDR2 YDEGEE. The CDR3 spans 15 residues. CDR3 nucleotide sequence: TGTGCCAGCAGGCAAAGGACAGCTAGCACAGATACGCAGTATTTT. Translating it yields CASRQRTASTDTQYF.

This clone was recorded a few times. This sequence joins TRBV5-1 and TRBJ1-2; the D is unclear. V was trimmed by 0 bases and J by 7 bases, leaving 13 bases between them. Germline V gene data show CDR1 as SGHRS and CDR2 as YFSETQ. This CDR3 comprises 14 residues. CDR3: CASSLGTTGIGYTF. The CDR3 nucleotides are TGCGCCAGCAGCTTGGGCACTACGGGGATTGGCTACACCTTC.

The V and J genes are TRBV28 and TRBJ2-7; D remains unclear. The CDR3 covers 12 residues. V shed 6 bases and J shed 7 bases, with 13 bases lying between them. The germline gives CDR1 MDHEN, CDR2 SYDVKM. The chain's CDR3 is CASSNRLREQYF. The CDR3 nucleotides are TGTGCCAGCAGCAATAGACTGAGGGAGCAGTACTTC.

The rearrangement uses TRBV4-1 and TRBJ2-7; D call uncertain. CDR1 and CDR2 (germline): MGHRA, YSYEKL. Deletions cut 5 bases from V and 2 bases from J, with 13 bases between. The CDR3 covers 14 residues. This chain's CDR3 is CASSAGYRAYEQYF. In nucleotides, the CDR3 is TGCGCCAGCAGCGCAGGATACCGCGCCTACGAGCAGTACTTC.

This clone was seen only once. The chain combines TRBV28 with TRBJ2-7, with 8 bases lining up with TRBD2. Losses at the gene ends were 1 base for V and 4 bases for J; bases not matched to a gene: 6. Germline V gene lookup returns CDR1 MDHEN and CDR2 SYDVKM. The CDR3 sequence is 15 residues long. The CDR3 region has the DNA TGTGCCAGCAGTTTATTGCCCGGGGGGGTTTACGAGCAGTACTTC. This translates into CASSLLPGGVYEQYF.

This clone was seen more than once but under ten times. Here the CDR3 DNA reads TGCGCCAGCAGCCGAGGTGCAGCTACAGATACGCAGTATTTT. This encodes CASSRGAATDTQYF. This chain uses TRBV4-3 with TRBJ2-3; D not certain. CDR3 length: 14 amino acids. The V gene lost 4 bases and the J gene lost 3 bases, with 11 bases spanning the gap. Germline assignment: CDR1 LGHNA and CDR2 YSLEER.